This TCR beta chain was captured by sequencing in a study of brain T cells in children with intractable seizures. Only cases whose brain tissue showed the highest T cell transcript signatures were sequenced. In this sample, this clone turned up a few times. The assay was immunoSEQ multiplex PCR, and TCRdb's table has in-frame clones only and misses some. The repertoire includes about 5,200 clones, about 91% of them detected once, and over 1.5% sits in the top ten. The CDR3 length is 14 residues. Looked up from germline, CDR1 is SEHNR and CDR2 is FQNEAQ (reference sequence). V was clipped by 3 bases and J by 2 bases; unmatched bases: 1.

This chain links TRBV7-9 with TRBJ1-3; TRBD1 aligns across 7 bases. Source: resected brain tissue, taken at surgery. The clonotype comes from a boy younger than two with focal cortical dysplasia and intractable seizures. The chain's CDR3 is CASSFQGAGNTIYF. The CDR3, as DNA: TGTGCCAGCAGCTTTCAGGGGGCTGGAAACACCATATATTTT.